This TCR beta chain was captured by sequencing in a study of identical twins. Germline lookup yields CDR1 SQVTM and CDR2 ANQGSEA. Trimming removed 3 bases at V and 5 bases at J, with 10 bases between. The CDR3 is 12 residues long. Of note for this clonotype: Antigen specificity is unknown.

Study-level findings and limits: Analyses of zero insertions could be partly confounded by invariant MAIT and iNKT cells.

With no exceptions, donors were healthy Caucasians. TCRdb re-called the 5' RACE reads through MiXCR, storing one row per CDR3 protein. The sample holds some 570,000 distinct CDR3 sequences, under 25% seen once. The same sample was also used in a study of yellow fever vaccine responses in identical twins. As reported in that work: It has been reported that, in twins, the vaccine T cell response seemed partly convergent and partly personalized.

The receptor comes from a woman in her late teens or twenties in good health. Sequencing was done on a sample of CD4+ T cells sorted from blood. This chain joins TRBV29-1 and TRBJ2-5; D remains unclear. The CDR3 protein is CSVEVIAETQYF. CDR3 DNA: TGCAGCGTTGAGGTGATAGCCGAGACCCAGTACTTC.